The 20 T cell receptor beta chains presented below share a single source sample, sequenced in a study of blood T cell repertoires in COVID-19. Only in-frame clones appear in the TCRdb table, and some are missing; sequencing was by immunoSEQ multiplex PCR. The sample lists over 45,000 clones, roughly 84% occurring once. The sequenced sample was peripheral blood. These receptors came from a man aged 50 to 60 with active COVID-19.

The V call is TRBV6-2 or TRBV6-3, the J call TRBJ2-3; no clear D gene. The CDR3 extends over 11 amino acids. Germline lookup yields CDR1 MNHEY and CDR2 SVGEGT. The ends were cut back, 4 bases at V and 4 bases at J, with 3 bases in the middle. CDR3 coding DNA: TGTGCCAGCAGTTCCGCAGATACGCAGTATTTT. It codes for CASSSADTQYF.

This chain links TRBV19 with TRBJ2-2; possible D gene TRBD2, 5 bases. Germline V lookup: CDR1 LNHDA, CDR2 SQIVND (reference sequence). Trimming took off 9 bases at V and 5 bases at J, with 16 bases between the two ends. This CDR3 has 14 residues. CDR3 nucleotide sequence: TGTGCCAGCCGCTCGGGTGAGGGAACCGGGGAGCTGTTTTTT. It encodes CASRSGEGTGELFF.

The V call is TRBV7-2, the J call TRBJ1-1; no definite D call. Germline V gene data show CDR1 as SGHTA and CDR2 as FQGNSA. V was cut by 0 bases and J by 6 bases, with 11 bases left in between. The CDR3 spans 14 residues. CDR3 sequence: CASSLAAASAEAFF. CDR3 nucleotides: TGTGCCAGCAGCTTAGCAGCAGCAAGCGCTGAAGCTTTCTTT. The variable domain in full, completed from reference TRBV7-2 and TRBJ1-1, reads GAGVSQSPSNKVTEKGKDVELRCDPISGHTALYWYRQSLGQGLEFLIYFQGNSAPDKSGLPSDRFSAERTGGSVSTLTIQRTQQEDSAVYLCASSLAAASAEAFFGQGTRLTVV.

The chain joins TRBV4-1 to TRBJ2-2, with D perhaps matching TRBD2 (5 bases). The V gene's germline CDR1 is MGHRA and CDR2 YSYEKL. The length of the CDR3 is 16 residues. The V and J ends lost 1 base and 5 bases respectively, with 14 bases between them. The CDR3 here is CASSQGFASRTGELFF. For the CDR3, the DNA is TGCGCCAGCAGCCAAGGGTTCGCTAGCCGAACCGGGGAGCTGTTTTTT.

The V gene is TRBV6-6, the J gene TRBJ2-6, with a tentative D call TRBD1 (5 bases). Trimming took 5 bases from V and 2 from J, leaving 10 bases between them. Germline CDR1 and CDR2: MNHNY and SVGAGI (reference sequence). This CDR3 has 15 residues. The CDR3 DNA reads TGTGCCAGCAGTAAAGTAGGGGCTGGGGCCAACGTCCTGACTTTC. Residues: CASSKVGAGANVLTF.

The chain combines TRBV7-2 with TRBJ1-2; D perhaps matches TRBD1 (5 bases). The germline CDR1 and CDR2 sequences are SGHTA and FQGNSA. CDR3 length: 15 amino acids. V was cut by 3 bases and J by 2 bases, with 13 bases left in between. The chain's CDR3 is CASSLGPAANYGYTF. The CDR3 DNA is TGTGCCAGCAGCTTGGGGCCCGCAGCCAACTATGGCTACACCTTC.

The chain carries TRBV9 and TRBJ1-1; a possible D gene is TRBD1 (5 bases). This CDR3 region has 15 residues. CDR1 is SGDLS and CDR2 is YYNGEE in the germline V gene. Trimming shortened V by 3 bases and J by 3 bases, and 15 bases separated the two germline ends. CDR3 in amino acids: CASSEPGGWDTEAFF. CDR3 DNA: TGTGCCAGCAGCGAGCCCGGGGGATGGGACACTGAAGCTTTCTTT. Based on the CDR3 plus reference TRBV9 and TRBJ1-1, the full variable domain is DSGVTQTPKHLITATGQRVTLRCSPRSGDLSVYWYQQSLDQGLQFLIQYYNGEERAKGNILERFSAQQFPDLHSELNLSSLELGDSALYFCASSEPGGWDTEAFFGQGTRLTVV.

The rearrangement uses TRBV27 and TRBJ2-2; 11 nucleotides match TRBD2. Unmatched junction bases numbered 7, after V lost 5 bases and J lost 8 bases. This CDR3 comprises 15 residues. The germline V gene encodes CDR1 MNHEY and CDR2 SMNVEV (reference sequence). The CDR3 DNA reads TGTGCCAGCAGTACACTAGCGGGGGTTATTGGGGAGCTGTTTTTT. Translated, it gives CASSTLAGVIGELFF.

CDR3 in DNA: TGTGCCAGCAGCTTAGATTCGGAGACCCAGTACTTC. This translates into CASSLDSETQYF. The chain employs TRBV7-2 and TRBJ2-5; D is ambiguous. Germline assignment: CDR1 SGHTA and CDR2 FQGNSA. This CDR3 has 12 residues. V dropped 1 base and J dropped 5 bases, with 5 bases sitting between them. Looking up the rest from reference TRBV7-2 and TRBJ2-5 gives the full variable domain: GAGVSQSPSNKVTEKGKDVELRCDPISGHTALYWYRQSLGQGLEFLIYFQGNSAPDKSGLPSDRFSAERTGGSVSTLTIQRTQQEDSAVYLCASSLDSETQYFGPGTRLLVL.

The chain combines TRBV6-5 with TRBJ1-2; D possibly corresponds to TRBD1 (5 bases). V dropped 6 bases and J dropped 7 bases, with 15 bases sitting between them. Germline values: CDR1 MNHEY, CDR2 SVGAGI. The CDR3 totals 13 residues. The CDR3 bases are TGTGCCAGCAGCTCCTACGGGGGATTTGGCTACACCTTC. Protein sequence: CASSSYGGFGYTF.

This clone was observed a single time. The rearrangement joins TRBV6-5 to TRBJ2-7, with TRBD1 matching 10 bases. The trim removed 5 bases at V and 3 bases at J, leaving 7 bases unmatched. The CDR3 contains 15 residues. CDR1 and CDR2 from the germline V gene are MNHEY and SVGAGI. For the CDR3, the DNA is TGTGCCAGCAGTCGGGACAGGGGAGGCTACTACGAGCAGTACTTC. This translates into CASSRDRGGYYEQYF.

The chain uses TRBV18 and TRBJ2-2; D might be TRBD1 (5 bases). Trimming stripped 0 bases from V and 6 bases from J, with 8 bases between. CDR3 length: 14 amino acids. CDR1 and CDR2 from the germline V gene are KGHSH and LQKENI. This chain's CDR3 is CASSPPKGAGELFF. Written as DNA, the CDR3 is TGTGCCAGCTCACCACCGAAAGGGGCCGGGGAGCTGTTTTTT.

The V and J genes are TRBV27 and TRBJ1-1; D is perhaps TRBD1 (6 bases). Germline V gives CDR1 MNHEY, CDR2 SMNVEV (reference sequence). The CDR3 totals 14 residues. V lost 7 bases, J lost 1 base, and 13 bases lay in between. The CDR3 DNA reads as TGTGCCAGCACACTCCAAGGGGGGAACACTGAAGCTTTCTTT. It encodes CASTLQGGNTEAFF.

The J gene is TRBJ2-1, the V gene TRBV4-3; 9 bases map to TRBD2. V lost 0 bases, J lost 10 bases, and 7 bases stayed unmatched. The CDR3 sequence is 15 residues long. Germline loops: CDR1 LGHNA, CDR2 YSLEER. The CDR3 nucleotides read TGCGCCAGCAGCCAAGATACGGCGGGGGGGCTGGAGCAGTTCTTC. Amino acid sequence: CASSQDTAGGLEQFF.

J is TRBJ2-3 and V is TRBV6-6; 8 bases agree with TRBD2. Germline V lookup: CDR1 MNHNY, CDR2 SVGAGI (reference sequence). CDR3 length: 14 amino acids. With 4 bases clipped from V and 3 bases from J, the junction kept 3 bases outside the gene matches. The CDR3 nucleotides are TGTGCCAGCAGTTCCACTAGCGGTACAGATACGCAGTATTTT. This codes for CASSSTSGTDTQYF.

There are a few counts of this clone. The chain is built from TRBV27 and TRBJ2-7, with 8 nucleotides matching TRBD2. Germline CDR1 reads MNHEY; CDR2 reads SMNVEV (reference sequence). V trimming: 6 bases; J trimming: 6 bases; junction bases outside the gene matches: 7. The CDR3 has 13 amino acids. As DNA, the CDR3 is TGTGCCAGCAGGTTGGGCGGGAGGAGCGAGCAGTACTTC. Its protein product is CASRLGGRSEQYF.

V and J are TRBV3-1 (or the pseudogene TRBV3-2) and TRBJ1-2; tentative D call: TRBD1 (5 bases). This CDR3 spans 14 amino acids. The germline CDR1 and CDR2 sequences are LGHDT and YNNKEL (reference sequence). V lost 1 base to trimming and J lost 1 base, with 7 bases between them. CDR3 DNA sequence: TGTGCCAGCAGCCAAGTACAGGATAACTATGGCTACACCTTC. The encoded protein is CASSQVQDNYGYTF.

The chain couples TRBV2 to TRBJ1-5; 9 nucleotides line up with TRBD1. The CDR3 is made up of 15 amino acids. J gave up 3 bases and V 7 bases, and 7 bases lay outside the gene matches. CDR1 is SNHLY, CDR2 FYNNEI, per germline. Here the CDR3 DNA reads TGTGCCAGCACCCGGACAGGGGAACTCAATCAGCCCCAGCATTTT. Translation gives CASTRTGELNQPQHF.

This chain links TRBV4-3 with TRBJ1-2; 8 positions match TRBD1. The length of the CDR3 is 15 residues. V lost 0 bases and J lost 8; bases outside the gene matches: 8. In germline, CDR1 is LGHNA, CDR2 YSLEER. The CDR3 loop reads CASSQDQTGVKGYTF. The CDR3 nucleotides are TGCGCCAGCAGCCAAGATCAGACAGGGGTAAAGGGCTACACCTTC.

The gene calls are TRBV4-2 and TRBJ2-4; D may be TRBD2 (6 bases). Looked up from germline, CDR1 is LGHNA and CDR2 is YNFKEQ. The CDR3 is 17 residues long. Trimming stripped 0 bases from V and 0 bases from J, with 12 bases between. DNA of the CDR3: TGTGCCAGCAGCCAAGAAGGAGGGGTTCTAGCCAAAAACATTCAGTACTTC. Amino acid sequence: CASSQEGGVLAKNIQYF.